This T cell receptor (beta chain) was sequenced in a study of shared clonotypes between healthy human individuals. Study details: Plates per donor: three CD4 naive, three CD4 memory, two CD8 naive, one CD8 memory.

This clone was seen once. CD8 cells classed as naive were CD45RO-negative and positively selected for CCR7, excluding terminally differentiated effector memory CD45RA+ cells. Deep-level settings were used for running the assay. It was across several immunoSEQ plates that each subset's genomic DNA was evenly split. Measured with immunoSEQ multiplex PCR; TCRdb has only the in-frame clones, and not every one. The repertoire holds roughly 2.1 million clones, with 90% to 95% as singletons. The CDR3 extends over 18 amino acids. The germline gives CDR1 SEHNR, CDR2 FQNEAQ (reference sequence). With V trimmed by 0 bases and J by 5 bases, 11 bases remained unmatched.

The TCR sequence derives from a man aged 18 to 30 in good health. Some clones in this sample may be carry-over from other donors' samples. The V gene is TRBV7-9, the J gene TRBJ2-3; 10 bases align to TRBD2. The source material was naive CD8+ T cells from PBMCs. CDR3 protein: CASSLAVWASGSQDTQYF. CDR3 nucleotides: TGTGCCAGCAGCTTAGCGGTATGGGCTAGCGGGAGTCAAGATACGCAGTATTTT.